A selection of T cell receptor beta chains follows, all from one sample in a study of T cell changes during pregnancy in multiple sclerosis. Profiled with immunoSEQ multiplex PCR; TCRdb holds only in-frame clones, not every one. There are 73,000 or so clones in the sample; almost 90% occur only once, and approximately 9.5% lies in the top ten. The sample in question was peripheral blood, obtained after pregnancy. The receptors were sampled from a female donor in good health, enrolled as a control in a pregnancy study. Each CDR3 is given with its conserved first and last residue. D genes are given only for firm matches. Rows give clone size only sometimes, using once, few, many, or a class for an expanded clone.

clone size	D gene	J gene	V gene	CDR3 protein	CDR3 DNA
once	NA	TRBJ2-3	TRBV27	CASSLLGLPDTQYF	TGTGCCAGCAGTTTATTAGGACTGCCAGATACGCAGTATTTT
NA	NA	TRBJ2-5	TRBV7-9	CASSSQETQYF	TGTGCCAGCAGCTCACAAGAGACCCAGTACTTC
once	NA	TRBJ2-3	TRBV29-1	CSVEDPWAGGTDTQYF	TGCAGCGTTGAAGATCCGTGGGCAGGGGGGACAGATACGCAGTATTTT
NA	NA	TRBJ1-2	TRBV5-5	CASSSGTTLQGYTF	TGTGCCAGCAGCTCCGGGACAACACTACAGGGCTACACCTTC
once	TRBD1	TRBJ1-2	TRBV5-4	CASSLRTGDYGYTF	TGTGCCAGCAGCTTGAGGACAGGGGACTATGGCTACACCTTC
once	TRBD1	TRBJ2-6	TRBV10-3	CATSQGAAGANVLTF	TGTGCCACCTCTCAGGGGGCAGCTGGGGCCAACGTCCTGACTTTC
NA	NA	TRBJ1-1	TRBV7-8	CASSWTENTEAFF	TGTGCCAGCAGCTGGACAGAGAACACTGAAGCTTTCTTT
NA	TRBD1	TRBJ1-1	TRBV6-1	CASSEAGQGWTEAFF	TGTGCCAGCAGTGAAGCGGGACAGGGCTGGACTGAAGCTTTCTTT
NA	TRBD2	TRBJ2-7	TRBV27	CASSFNLAASSYEQYF	TGTGCCAGCAGTTTTAATCTAGCGGCGAGCTCCTACGAGCAGTACTTC
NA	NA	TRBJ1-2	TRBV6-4	CASSDSWGGINGYTF	TGTGCCAGCAGTGACTCTTGGGGGGGCATCAATGGCTACACCTTC
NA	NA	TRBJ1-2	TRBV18	CASSLTESNYGYTF	TGTGCCAGCTCCCTGACTGAGTCTAACTATGGCTACACCTTC
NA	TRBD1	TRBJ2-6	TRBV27	CASSFRGQPHSGANVLTF	TGTGCCAGCAGTTTCAGGGGGCAACCCCACTCTGGGGCCAACGTCCTGACTTTC
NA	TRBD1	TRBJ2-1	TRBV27	CASSLGTGNEQFF	TGTGCCAGCAGTTTAGGGACAGGCAATGAGCAGTTCTTC
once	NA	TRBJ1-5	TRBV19	CASILGGGYNQPQHF	TGTGCCAGTATATTGGGGGGGGGTTACAATCAGCCCCAGCATTTT
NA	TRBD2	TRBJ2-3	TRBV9	CASSEPPEGLAGGDTQYF	TGTGCCAGCAGCGAGCCTCCGGAGGGACTAGCGGGGGGGGATACGCAGTATTTT
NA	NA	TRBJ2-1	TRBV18	CASSPNQQGPLGNEQFF	TGTGCCAGCTCACCAAACCAACAGGGCCCCCTGGGCAATGAGCAGTTCTTC
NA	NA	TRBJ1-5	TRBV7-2	CASSLGLVGDQPQHF	TGTGCCAGCAGCTTAGGACTCGTGGGTGATCAGCCCCAGCATTTT
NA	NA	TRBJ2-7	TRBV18	CASSPNSWQGGNEQYF	TGTGCCAGCTCCCCCAATAGTTGGCAGGGTGGTAACGAGCAGTACTTC
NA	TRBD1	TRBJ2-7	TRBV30	CAWRTGIYEQYF	TGTGCCTGGAGGACAGGGATTTACGAGCAGTACTTC
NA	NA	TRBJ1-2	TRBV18	CASSPGGFEGYTF	TGTGCCAGCTCACCGGGCGGGTTCGAGGGCTACACCTTC
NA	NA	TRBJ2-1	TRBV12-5	CASGLVQGTPGANEQFF	TGTGCTAGTGGTTTGGTACAGGGGACTCCAGGGGCCAATGAGCAGTTCTTC
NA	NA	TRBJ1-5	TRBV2	CASRPYRESNQPQHF	TGTGCCAGCAGGCCGTACAGGGAAAGCAATCAGCCCCAGCATTTT
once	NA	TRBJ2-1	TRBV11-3	CASSAQGSEQFF	TGTGCCAGCAGCGCTCAGGGAAGCGAGCAGTTCTTC
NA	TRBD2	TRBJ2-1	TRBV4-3	CASSQGGGSTYNEQFF	TGCGCCAGCAGCCAAGGGGGAGGGAGTACCTACAATGAGCAGTTCTTC
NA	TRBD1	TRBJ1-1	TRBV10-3	CAISAQGADGTEAFF	TGTGCCATCAGCGCACAGGGGGCAGATGGGACTGAAGCTTTCTTT
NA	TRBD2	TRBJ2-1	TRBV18	CASSPGLAPNEQFF	TGTGCCAGCTCACCGGGACTAGCCCCCAATGAGCAGTTCTTC
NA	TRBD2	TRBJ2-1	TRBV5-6	CASSISSGLYYNEQFF	TGTGCCAGCAGCATATCTAGCGGGCTATACTACAATGAGCAGTTCTTC
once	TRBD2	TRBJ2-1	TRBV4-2	CASSQGPSGKFDEQFF	TGTGCCAGCAGCCAAGGTCCTAGCGGGAAGTTCGATGAGCAGTTCTTC
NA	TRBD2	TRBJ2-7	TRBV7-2	CASSPPGTSEGEQYF	TGTGCCAGCAGCCCCCCCGGGACTAGCGAGGGGGAGCAGTACTTC
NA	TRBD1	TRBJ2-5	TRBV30	CAWSLGQGIETQYF	TGTGCCTGGAGTTTAGGACAGGGGATAGAGACCCAGTACTTC
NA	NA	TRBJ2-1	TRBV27	CASSDGTRYYNEQFF	TGTGCCAGCAGTGACGGGACACGATATTACAATGAGCAGTTCTTC
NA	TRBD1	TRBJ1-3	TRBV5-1	CASSLRQGTDGNTIYF	TGCGCCAGCAGCTTAAGACAGGGCACAGATGGAAACACCATATATTTT
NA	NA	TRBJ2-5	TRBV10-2	CATAGQETQYF	TGCGCCACCGCCGGTCAAGAGACCCAGTACTTC
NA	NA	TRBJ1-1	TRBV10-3	CASSSELNTEAFF	TGTGCCAGCAGCAGCGAACTAAACACTGAAGCTTTCTTT
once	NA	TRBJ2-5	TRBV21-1	CASSARTSEQETQYF	TGTGCCAGCAGCGCCAGGACTAGCGAGCAAGAGACCCAGTACTTC
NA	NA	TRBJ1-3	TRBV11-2	CASSLGGIDTIYF	TGTGCCAGCAGCTTAGGGGGCATAGACACCATATATTTT
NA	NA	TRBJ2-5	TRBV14	CASSQDLSYQETQYF	TGTGCCAGCAGCCAAGATCTTTCGTACCAAGAGACCCAGTACTTC
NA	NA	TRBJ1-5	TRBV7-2	CASSPQTSSWQPQHF	TGTGCCAGCAGCCCTCAGACATCGTCTTGGCAGCCCCAGCATTTT
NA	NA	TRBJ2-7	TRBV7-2	CASSLAGVGNYEQYF	TGTGCCAGCAGCTTAGCGGGAGTGGGGAACTACGAGCAGTACTTC
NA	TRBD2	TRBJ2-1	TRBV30	CAWRAIRLAGGRNEQFF	TGTGCCTGGAGGGCAATCCGACTAGCGGGAGGGCGGAATGAGCAGTTCTTC
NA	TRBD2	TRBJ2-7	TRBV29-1	CSVVSGAPYEQYF	TGCAGCGTTGTTAGCGGGGCCCCCTACGAGCAGTACTTC
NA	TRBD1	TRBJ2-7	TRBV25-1	CASSGAGTGVDEQYF	TGTGCCAGCAGTGGAGCCGGGACAGGGGTTGACGAGCAGTACTTC
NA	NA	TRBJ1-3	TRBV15	CATSRGSLSSGNTIYF	TGTGCCACCAGCAGAGGTTCGCTAAGCTCTGGAAACACCATATATTTT
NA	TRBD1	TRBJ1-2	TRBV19	CASSTDRGTGGYTF	TGTGCCAGTAGTACGGACAGGGGGACTGGGGGCTACACCTTC
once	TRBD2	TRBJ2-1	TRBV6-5	CASSLNGGSSYNEQFF	TGTGCCAGCAGTTTAAACGGGGGGAGCTCCTACAATGAGCAGTTCTTC
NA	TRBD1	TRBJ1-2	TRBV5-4	CASSSQGNYGYTF	TGTGCCAGCAGCTCACAGGGGAACTATGGCTACACCTTC
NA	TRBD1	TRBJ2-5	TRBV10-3	CATRGTGGKETQYF	TGTGCCACCCGAGGCACAGGGGGCAAAGAGACCCAGTACTTC
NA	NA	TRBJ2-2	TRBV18	CASSPLSTLGGPTGELFF	TGTGCCAGCTCACCCCTTTCGACCCTGGGGGGACCCACCGGGGAGCTGTTTTTT
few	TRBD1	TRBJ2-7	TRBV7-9	CASSPQDRGLSEQYF	TGTGCCAGCAGCCCACAGGACAGGGGGCTCTCCGAGCAGTACTTC
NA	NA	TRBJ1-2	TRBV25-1	CASSAVNYGYTF	TGTGCCAGCAGTGCCGTTAACTATGGCTACACCTTC
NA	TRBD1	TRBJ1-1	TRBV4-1	CASSRGTGAVGTEAFF	TGCGCCAGCAGCCGTGGGACAGGGGCGGTTGGCACTGAAGCTTTCTTT
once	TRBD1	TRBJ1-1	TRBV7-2	CASSPGQGYTEAFF	TGTGCCAGCAGCCCGGGACAGGGTTACACTGAAGCTTTCTTT
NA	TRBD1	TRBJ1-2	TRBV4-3	CASSQDDRGSYGYTF	TGCGCCAGCAGCCAAGATGACAGGGGGTCCTATGGCTACACCTTC
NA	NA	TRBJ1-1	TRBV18	CASSQTGNTEAFF	TGTGCCAGCTCACAAACAGGGAACACTGAAGCTTTCTTT
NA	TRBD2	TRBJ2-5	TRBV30	CAWSNLAGETQYF	TGTGCCTGGAGTAACCTAGCGGGAGAGACCCAGTACTTC
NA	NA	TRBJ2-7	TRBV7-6	CASSPLAGTGGEQYF	TGTGCCAGCAGCCCCTTAGCGGGTACAGGGGGCGAGCAGTACTTC
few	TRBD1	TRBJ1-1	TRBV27	CASTPGGYAEAFF	TGTGCCAGCACCCCAGGGGGTTACGCTGAAGCTTTCTTT